This record concerns one T cell receptor beta chain sequence. The antigen remains unidentified. These data are taken from a study of T cell responses to AZD1222 COVID-19 vaccine. There are 13 residues in the CDR3. Trimming shortened V by 2 bases and J by 4 bases, and 8 bases separated the two germline ends. Per the germline V gene, CDR1 is MNHEY and CDR2 is SVGAGI. Study-wide results and caveats: After two AZD1222 doses, spike-specific TCR breadth and depth rose versus day 0. White British ancestry dominated among donors, who included more females, and clonal diversity was possibly underestimated. At study baseline, merely five or six AZD1222 recipients were seropositive.

Only in-frame clones appear in the TCRdb table, and some are missing; sequencing was by immunoSEQ multiplex PCR. The sample yields about 140,000 clones, about 90% seen once. This clonotype originated in an adult who received the MenACWY meningococcal vaccine as a control. Specimen: peripheral blood, collected 28 days after the second dose of the MenACWY control vaccine. The chain joins TRBV6-5 to TRBJ2-5; TRBD1 might be the D (5 bases). CDR3 sequence reads: CASSYRGRETQYF. The CDR3 nucleotides are TGTGCCAGCAGTTACAGGGGTCGAGAGACCCAGTACTTC.